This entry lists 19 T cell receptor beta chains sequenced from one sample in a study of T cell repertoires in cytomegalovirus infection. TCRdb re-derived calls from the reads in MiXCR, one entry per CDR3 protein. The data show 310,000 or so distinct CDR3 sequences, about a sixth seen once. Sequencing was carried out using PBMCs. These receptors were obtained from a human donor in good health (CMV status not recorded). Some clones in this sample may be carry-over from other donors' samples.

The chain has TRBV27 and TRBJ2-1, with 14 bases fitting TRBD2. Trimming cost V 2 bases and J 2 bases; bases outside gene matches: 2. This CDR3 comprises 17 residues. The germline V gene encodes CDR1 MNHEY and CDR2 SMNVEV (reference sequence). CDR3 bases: TGTGCCAGCAGTTTAAGACTAGCGGGGGGGCCCTACAATGAGCAGTTCTTC. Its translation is CASSLRLAGGPYNEQFF.

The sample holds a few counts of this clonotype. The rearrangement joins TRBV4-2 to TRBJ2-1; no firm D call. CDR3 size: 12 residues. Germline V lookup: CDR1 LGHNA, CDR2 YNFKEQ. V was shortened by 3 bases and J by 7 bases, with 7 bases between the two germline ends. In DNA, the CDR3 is TGTGCCAGCAGCCATCTCGGGAATGAGCAGTTCTTC. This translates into CASSHLGNEQFF.

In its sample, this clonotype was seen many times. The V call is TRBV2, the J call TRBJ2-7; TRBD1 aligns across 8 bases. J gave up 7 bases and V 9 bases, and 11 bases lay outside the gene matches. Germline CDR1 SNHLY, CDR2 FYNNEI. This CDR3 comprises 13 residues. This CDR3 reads CASTGTGGGEQYF. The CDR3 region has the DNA TGTGCCAGTACCGGGACAGGAGGAGGGGAGCAGTACTTC. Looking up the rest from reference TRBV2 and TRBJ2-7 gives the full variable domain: EPEVTQTPSHQVTQMGQEVILRCVPISNHLYFYWYRQILGQKVEFLVSFYNNEISEKSEIFDDQFSVERPDGSNFTLKIRSTKLEDSAMYFCASTGTGGGEQYFGPGTRLTVT.

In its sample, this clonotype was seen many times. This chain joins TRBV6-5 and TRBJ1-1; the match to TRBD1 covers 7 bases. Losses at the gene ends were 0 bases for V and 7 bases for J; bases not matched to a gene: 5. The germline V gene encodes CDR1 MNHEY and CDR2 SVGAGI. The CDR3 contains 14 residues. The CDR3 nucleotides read TGTGCCAGCAGTTACTCGCAGGGGGGGAATGAAGCTTTCTTT. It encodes CASSYSQGGNEAFF.

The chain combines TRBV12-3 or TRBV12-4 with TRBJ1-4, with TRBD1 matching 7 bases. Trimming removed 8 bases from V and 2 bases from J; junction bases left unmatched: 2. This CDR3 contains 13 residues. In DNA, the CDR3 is TGTGCCAGCGGGACAGTCACTAATGAAAAACTGTTTTTT. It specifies CASGTVTNEKLFF.

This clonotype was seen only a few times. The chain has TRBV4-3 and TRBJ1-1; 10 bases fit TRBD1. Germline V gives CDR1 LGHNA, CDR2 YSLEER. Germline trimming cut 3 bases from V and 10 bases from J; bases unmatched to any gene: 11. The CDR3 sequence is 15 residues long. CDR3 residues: CASSHRRQGALIAFF. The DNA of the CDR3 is TGCGCCAGCAGCCACCGACGACAGGGGGCTTTAATAGCTTTCTTT.

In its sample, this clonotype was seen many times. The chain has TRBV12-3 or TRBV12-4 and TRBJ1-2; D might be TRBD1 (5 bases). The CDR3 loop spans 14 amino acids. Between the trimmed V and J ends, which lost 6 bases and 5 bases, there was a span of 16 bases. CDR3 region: CASRDSGKGYGYTF. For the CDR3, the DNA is TGTGCCAGCAGAGACTCAGGGAAAGGGTATGGCTACACCTTC.

CDR3: CASSYSGTENYGYTF. CDR3 sequence (DNA): TGTGCCAGCAGTTACTCCGGGACTGAGAACTATGGCTACACCTTC. V is TRBV6-5 and J is TRBJ1-2; D possibly corresponds to TRBD1 (5 bases). The CDR3 totals 15 residues. V was trimmed by 0 bases and J by 2 bases, leaving 10 bases between them. Germline V gene sequence: CDR1 MNHEY, CDR2 SVGAGI.

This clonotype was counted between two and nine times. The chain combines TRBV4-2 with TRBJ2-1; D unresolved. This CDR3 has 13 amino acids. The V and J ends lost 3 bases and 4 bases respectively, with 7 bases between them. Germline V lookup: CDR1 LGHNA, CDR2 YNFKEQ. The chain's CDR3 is CASSQNAYNEQFF. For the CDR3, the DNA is TGTGCCAGCAGCCAGAACGCTTACAATGAGCAGTTCTTC.

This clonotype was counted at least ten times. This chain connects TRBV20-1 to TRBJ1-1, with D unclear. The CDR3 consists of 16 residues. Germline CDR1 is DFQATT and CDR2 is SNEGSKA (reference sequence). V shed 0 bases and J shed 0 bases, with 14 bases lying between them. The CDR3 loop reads CSARDLASTMNTEAFF. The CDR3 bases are TGCAGTGCTAGAGATTTGGCGTCGACCATGAACACTGAAGCTTTCTTT.

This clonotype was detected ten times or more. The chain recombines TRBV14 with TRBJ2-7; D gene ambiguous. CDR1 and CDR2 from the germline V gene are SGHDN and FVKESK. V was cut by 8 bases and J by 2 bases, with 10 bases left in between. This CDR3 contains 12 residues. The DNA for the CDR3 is TGTGCCAGCTCAGGAGAGACCTACGAGCAGTACTTC. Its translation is CASSGETYEQYF.

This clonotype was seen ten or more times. CDR3 in DNA: TGCAGTGCTATAAGAGCGGGGGGGCCGCCAGATACGCAGTATTTT. It codes for CSAIRAGGPPDTQYF. The V call is TRBV20-1, the J call TRBJ2-3; TRBD2 matches at 10 bases. The CDR3 contains 15 residues. The germline gives CDR1 DFQATT, CDR2 SNEGSKA (reference sequence). The junction had 8 bases not matched to a gene; V was cut back by 4 bases and J by 4 bases.

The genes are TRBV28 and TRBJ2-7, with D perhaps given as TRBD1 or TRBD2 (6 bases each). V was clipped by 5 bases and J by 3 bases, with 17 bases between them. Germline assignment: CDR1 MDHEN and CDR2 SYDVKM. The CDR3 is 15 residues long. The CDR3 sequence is CASSPASGALYEQYF. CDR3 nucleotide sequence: TGTGCCAGCAGTCCGGCGTCGGGGGCCCTCTACGAGCAGTACTTC.

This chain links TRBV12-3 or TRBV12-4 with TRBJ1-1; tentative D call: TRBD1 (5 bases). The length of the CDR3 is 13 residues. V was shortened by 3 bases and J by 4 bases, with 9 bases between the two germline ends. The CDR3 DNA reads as TGTGCCAGCAGTTTCCAGGGAGTCACTGAAGCTTTCTTT. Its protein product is CASSFQGVTEAFF.

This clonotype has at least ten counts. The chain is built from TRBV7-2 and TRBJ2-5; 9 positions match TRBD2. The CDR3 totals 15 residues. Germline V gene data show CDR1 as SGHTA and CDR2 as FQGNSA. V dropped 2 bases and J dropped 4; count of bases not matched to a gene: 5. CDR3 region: CASSLRLAGIETQYF. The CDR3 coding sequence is TGTGCCAGCAGCTTACGCCTAGCGGGGATAGAGACCCAGTACTTC.

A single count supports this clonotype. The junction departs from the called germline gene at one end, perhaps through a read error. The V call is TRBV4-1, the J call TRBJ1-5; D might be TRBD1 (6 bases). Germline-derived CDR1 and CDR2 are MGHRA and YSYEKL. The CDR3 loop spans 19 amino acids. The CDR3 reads CASSQPQPRGGAGNQPQHF. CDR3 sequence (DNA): TGTGCCAGCAGCCAACCCCAACCGAGGGGGGGGGCAGGCAATCAGCCCCAGCATTTT.

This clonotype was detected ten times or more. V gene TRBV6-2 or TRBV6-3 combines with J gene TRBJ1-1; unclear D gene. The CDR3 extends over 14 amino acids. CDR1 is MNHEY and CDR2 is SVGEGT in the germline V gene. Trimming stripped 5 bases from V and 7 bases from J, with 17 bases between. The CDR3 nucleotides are TGTGCCAGCAGTCGGACCGGCCGTCAGCGTGAAGCTTTCTTT. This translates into CASSRTGRQREAFF.

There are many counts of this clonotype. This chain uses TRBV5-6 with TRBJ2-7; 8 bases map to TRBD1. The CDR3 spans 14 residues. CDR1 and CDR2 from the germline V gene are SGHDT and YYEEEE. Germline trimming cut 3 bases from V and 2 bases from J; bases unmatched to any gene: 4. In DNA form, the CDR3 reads TGTGCCAGCAGCTACGGGACAGGACCCTACGAGCAGTACTTC. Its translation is CASSYGTGPYEQYF. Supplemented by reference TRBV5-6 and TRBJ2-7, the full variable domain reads DAGVTQSPTHLIKTRGQQVTLRCSPKSGHDTVSWYQQALGQGPQFIFQYYEEEERQRGNFPDRFSGHQFPNYSSELNVNALLLGDSALYLCASSYGTGPYEQYFGPGTRLTVT.

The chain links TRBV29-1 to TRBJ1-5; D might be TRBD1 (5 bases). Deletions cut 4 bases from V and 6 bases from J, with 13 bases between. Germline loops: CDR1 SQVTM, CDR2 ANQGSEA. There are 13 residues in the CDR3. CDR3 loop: CSVGETASQPQHF. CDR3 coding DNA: TGCAGCGTTGGTGAGACAGCGAGTCAGCCCCAGCATTTT.